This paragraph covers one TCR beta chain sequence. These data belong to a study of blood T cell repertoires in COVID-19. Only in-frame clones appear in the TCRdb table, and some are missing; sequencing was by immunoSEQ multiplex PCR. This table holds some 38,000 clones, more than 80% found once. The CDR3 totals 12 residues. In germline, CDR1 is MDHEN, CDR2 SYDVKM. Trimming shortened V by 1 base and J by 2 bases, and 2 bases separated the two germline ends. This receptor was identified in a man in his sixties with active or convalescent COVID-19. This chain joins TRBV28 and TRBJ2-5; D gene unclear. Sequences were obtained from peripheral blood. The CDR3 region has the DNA TGTGCCAGCAGTTTATTACAAGAGACCCAGTACTTC. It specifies CASSLLQETQYF.